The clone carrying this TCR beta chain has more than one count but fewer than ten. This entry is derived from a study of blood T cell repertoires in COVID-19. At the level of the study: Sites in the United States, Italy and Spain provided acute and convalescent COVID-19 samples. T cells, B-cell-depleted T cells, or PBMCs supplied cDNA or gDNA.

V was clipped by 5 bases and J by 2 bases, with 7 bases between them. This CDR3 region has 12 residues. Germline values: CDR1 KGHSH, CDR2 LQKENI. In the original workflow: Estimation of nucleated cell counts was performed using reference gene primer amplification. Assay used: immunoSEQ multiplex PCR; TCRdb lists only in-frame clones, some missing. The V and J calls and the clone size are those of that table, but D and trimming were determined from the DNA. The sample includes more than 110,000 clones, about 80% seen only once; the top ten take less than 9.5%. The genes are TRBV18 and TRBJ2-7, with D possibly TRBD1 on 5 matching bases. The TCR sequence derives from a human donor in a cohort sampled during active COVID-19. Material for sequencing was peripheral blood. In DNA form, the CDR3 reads TGTGCCAGCTCAGGCAGGGCCTACGAGCAGTACTTC. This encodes CASSGRAYEQYF.